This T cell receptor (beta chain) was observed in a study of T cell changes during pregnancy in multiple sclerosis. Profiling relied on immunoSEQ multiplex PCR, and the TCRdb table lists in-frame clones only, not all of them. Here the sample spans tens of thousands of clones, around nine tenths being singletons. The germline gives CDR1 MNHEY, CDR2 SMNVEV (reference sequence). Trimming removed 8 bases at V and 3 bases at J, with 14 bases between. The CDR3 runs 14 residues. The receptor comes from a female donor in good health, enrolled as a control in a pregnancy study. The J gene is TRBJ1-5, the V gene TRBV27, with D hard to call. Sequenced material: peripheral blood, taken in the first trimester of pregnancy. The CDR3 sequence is CASARGPANQPQHF. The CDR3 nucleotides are TGTGCCAGCGCCCGGGGTCCTGCCAATCAGCCCCAGCATTTT.